Listed below are T cell receptor beta chains from one sample, sequenced in a study of CD8+ T cells in alopecia areata. This table comes from immunoSEQ multiplex PCR, and its TCRdb copy is limited to in-frame clones, with some not included. The sample has roughly 120,000 clones; over 60% are singletons. Sequenced sample: CD4+ T cells sorted from blood. All receptors derive from a human donor in good health. CDR3s leave out the opening cysteine and the closing phenylalanine or tryptophan. Fields, in order: CDR3 protein, clone size, V gene, J gene, CDR3 length. The size field is filled for only some rows; it gives once, few, many or a size class.

CDR3aa: AGGGTVHQETQY; abundance: -; v_gene: TRBV7-2; j_gene: TRBJ2-5; len: 12
CDR3aa: ASSPQGGEKLF; abundance: -; v_gene: TRBV18; j_gene: TRBJ1-4; len: 11
CDR3aa: ASSYVGTGELF; abundance: -; v_gene: TRBV6-5; j_gene: TRBJ2-2; len: 11
CDR3aa: ATSRAASGFTDTQY; abundance: -; v_gene: TRBV15; j_gene: TRBJ2-3; len: 14
CDR3aa: ASSEAGTGGISYEQY; abundance: -; v_gene: TRBV2; j_gene: TRBJ2-7; len: 15
CDR3aa: AWSVIPGGISTDTQY; abundance: -; v_gene: TRBV30; j_gene: TRBJ2-3; len: 15
CDR3aa: ASSPGGTDTQY; abundance: few; v_gene: TRBV18; j_gene: TRBJ2-3; len: 11
CDR3aa: ASTNTGNEQY; abundance: -; v_gene: TRBV6-5; j_gene: TRBJ2-7; len: 10
CDR3aa: AWRRLRDTEAF; abundance: -; v_gene: TRBV30; j_gene: TRBJ1-1; len: 11
CDR3aa: ASSSPSGETQY; abundance: -; v_gene: TRBV5-1; j_gene: TRBJ2-5; len: 11
CDR3aa: AWSVSSGNTIY; abundance: few; v_gene: TRBV30; j_gene: TRBJ1-3; len: 11
CDR3aa: ASSHGQGGLQPQH; abundance: -; v_gene: TRBV4-1; j_gene: TRBJ1-5; len: 13
CDR3aa: ASSSYSGANVLT; abundance: -; v_gene: TRBV19; j_gene: TRBJ2-6; len: 12
CDR3aa: VARDRGYEQY; abundance: -; v_gene: TRBV27; j_gene: TRBJ2-7; len: 10
CDR3aa: ASMGRSSYEQY; abundance: few; v_gene: TRBV2; j_gene: TRBJ2-7; len: 11
CDR3aa: ASTGTGVQETQY; abundance: -; v_gene: TRBV30; j_gene: TRBJ2-5; len: 12
CDR3aa: ASSVAISSTDTQY; abundance: -; v_gene: TRBV9; j_gene: TRBJ2-3; len: 13
CDR3aa: SVAGPGAYEQY; abundance: -; v_gene: TRBV29-1; j_gene: TRBJ2-7; len: 11
CDR3aa: ATRGHLYEQY; abundance: -; v_gene: TRBV27; j_gene: TRBJ2-7; len: 10
CDR3aa: AWSAGRNQPQH; abundance: -; v_gene: TRBV30; j_gene: TRBJ1-5; len: 11
CDR3aa: ARSVRYGYGYT; abundance: -; v_gene: TRBV30; j_gene: TRBJ1-2; len: 11
CDR3aa: ASRGTGYSYEQY; abundance: -; v_gene: TRBV6-5; j_gene: TRBJ2-7; len: 12
CDR3aa: AWTSGRHGGQF; abundance: -; v_gene: TRBV30; j_gene: TRBJ2-1; len: 11
CDR3aa: ASSLPGLAGGTGELF; abundance: -; v_gene: TRBV11-2; j_gene: TRBJ2-2; len: 15
CDR3aa: ASSLIIGYEQY; abundance: few; v_gene: TRBV27; j_gene: TRBJ2-7; len: 11